This entry concerns a single T cell receptor beta chain. This sample is drawn from a study of blood T cell repertoires in COVID-19. At the level of the study: Italy, Spain and the United States were the sources of the convalescent and acute COVID-19 samples.

The protocol was immunoSEQ multiplex PCR, while the TCRdb copy is restricted to in-frame clones and leaves out a portion. The table lists 200,000 to 300,000 clones, about four fifths of them singletons. The CDR3 loop spans 15 amino acids. The ends were cut back, 0 bases at V and 2 bases at J, with 6 bases in the middle. The germline V gene encodes CDR1 SGHRS and CDR2 YFSETQ. The material sequenced was peripheral blood. The chain carries TRBV5-1 and TRBJ1-6, with D uncertain. The TCR sequence derives from a young man who had recovered from COVID-19. CDR3 residues: CASSLGGPYNSPLHF. The CDR3 nucleotides are TGCGCCAGCAGCTTGGGTGGGCCCTATAATTCACCCCTCCACTTT.